The TCR beta chain described here comes from a study of T cells in Graves' hyperthyroidism and ophthalmopathy. The investigators amplified TCR beta CDR3 regions from RNA transcripts. Researchers ran a first-round RT-PCR on the TCR CDR3 using the HTBI primer set. TCRdb used MiXCR to reprocess the multiplex PCR reads, holding one entry per CDR3 protein. The sample includes fewer than 500,000 distinct CDR3 sequences, over 12% of them seen just once. After removal of 2 bases from V and 15 bases from J, the junction contained 6 bases not matched to a gene. Germline CDR1 is SQVTM and CDR2 is ANQGSEA. This CDR3 has 11 residues. Points from the study as a whole: Blood held most thyroid clonotypes expanded above 0.001 frequency.

In regard to this clonotype: Its matching antigen is unknown.

The PBMCs were sourced from fresh peripheral blood (around 9.3 ml). Sequencing was performed on blood. The sequence came from a man aged 18 to 30 with Graves' ophthalmopathy. The chain combines TRBV29-1 with TRBJ1-4; 7 nucleotides line up with TRBD1. This chain's CDR3 is CSVETTGCVFF. CDR3 in DNA: TGCAGCGTTGAAACGACAGGGTGTGTGTTTTTT.